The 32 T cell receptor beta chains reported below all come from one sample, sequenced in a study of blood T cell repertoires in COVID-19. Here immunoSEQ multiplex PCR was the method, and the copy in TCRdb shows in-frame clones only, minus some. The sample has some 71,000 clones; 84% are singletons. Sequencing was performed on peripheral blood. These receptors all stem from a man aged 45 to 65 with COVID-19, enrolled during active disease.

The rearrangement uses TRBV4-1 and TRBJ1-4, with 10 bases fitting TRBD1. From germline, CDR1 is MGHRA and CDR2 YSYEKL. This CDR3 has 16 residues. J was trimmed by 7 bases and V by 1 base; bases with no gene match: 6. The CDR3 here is CASSQGQGALGEKLFF. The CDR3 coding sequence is TGCGCCAGCAGCCAAGGACAGGGGGCGCTAGGTGAAAAACTGTTTTTT.

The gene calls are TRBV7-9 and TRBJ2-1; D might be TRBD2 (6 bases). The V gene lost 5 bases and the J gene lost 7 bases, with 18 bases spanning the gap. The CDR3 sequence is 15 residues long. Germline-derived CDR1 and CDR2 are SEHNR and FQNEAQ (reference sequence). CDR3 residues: CASSPAGTYSNEQFF. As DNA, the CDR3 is TGTGCCAGCAGCCCCGCCGGGACTTACTCTAATGAGCAGTTCTTC.

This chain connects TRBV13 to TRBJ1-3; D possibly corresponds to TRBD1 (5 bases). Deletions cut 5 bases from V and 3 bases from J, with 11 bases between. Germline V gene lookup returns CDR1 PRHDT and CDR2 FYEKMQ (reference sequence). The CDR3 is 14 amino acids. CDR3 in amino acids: CASSIRRGGNTIYF. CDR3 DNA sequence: TGTGCCAGCAGCATTAGAAGGGGTGGAAACACCATATATTTT.

The CDR3 region has the DNA TGTGCCAGCAGCTCTCCTCCGCTTAGAGAGCAGTACTTC. This codes for CASSSPPLREQYF. The chain carries TRBV16 and TRBJ2-7; D unclear. Trimming took 5 bases from V and 7 from J, leaving 15 bases between them. Germline values: CDR1 KGHSY, CDR2 FQNENV. This CDR3 contains 13 residues.

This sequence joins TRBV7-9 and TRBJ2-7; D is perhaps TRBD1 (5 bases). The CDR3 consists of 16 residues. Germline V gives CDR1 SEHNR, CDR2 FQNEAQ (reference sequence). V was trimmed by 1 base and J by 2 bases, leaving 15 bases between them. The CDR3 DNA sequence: TGTGCCAGCAGCTTAGATTCTCGGACAATGACCTACGAGCAGTACTTC. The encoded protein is CASSLDSRTMTYEQYF. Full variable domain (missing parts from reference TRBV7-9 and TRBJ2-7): DTGVSQNPRHKITKRGQNVTFRCDPISEHNRLYWYRQTLGQGPEFLTYFQNEAQLEKSRLLSDRFSAERPKGSFSTLEIQRTEQGDSAMYLCASSLDSRTMTYEQYFGPGTRLTVT.

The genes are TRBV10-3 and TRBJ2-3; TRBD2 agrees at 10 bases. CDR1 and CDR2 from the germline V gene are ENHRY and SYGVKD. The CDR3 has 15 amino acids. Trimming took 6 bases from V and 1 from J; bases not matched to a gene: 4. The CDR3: CAIRFTSGGTDTQYF. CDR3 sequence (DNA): TGTGCCATCAGGTTTACTAGCGGGGGCACAGATACGCAGTATTTT.

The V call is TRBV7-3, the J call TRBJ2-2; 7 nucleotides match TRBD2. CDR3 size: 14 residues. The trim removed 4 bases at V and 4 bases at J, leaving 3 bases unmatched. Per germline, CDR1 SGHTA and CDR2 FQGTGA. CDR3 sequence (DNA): TGTGCCAGCAGCTCATCGGGGGGCACCGGGGAGCTGTTTTTT. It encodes CASSSSGGTGELFF.

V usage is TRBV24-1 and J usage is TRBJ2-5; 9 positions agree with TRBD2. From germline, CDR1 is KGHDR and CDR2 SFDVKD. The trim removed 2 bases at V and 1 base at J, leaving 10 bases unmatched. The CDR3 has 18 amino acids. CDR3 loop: CATSDSSSGVLFQETQYF. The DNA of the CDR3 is TGTGCCACCAGTGATTCTTCTAGCGGGGTGCTCTTCCAAGAGACCCAGTACTTC.

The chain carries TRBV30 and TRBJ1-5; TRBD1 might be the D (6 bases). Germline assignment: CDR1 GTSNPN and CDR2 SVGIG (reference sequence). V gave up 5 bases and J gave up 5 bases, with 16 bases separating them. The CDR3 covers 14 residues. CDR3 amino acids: CAWRYTGNHQPQHF. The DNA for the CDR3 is TGTGCCTGGCGATACACAGGGAACCATCAGCCCCAGCATTTT.

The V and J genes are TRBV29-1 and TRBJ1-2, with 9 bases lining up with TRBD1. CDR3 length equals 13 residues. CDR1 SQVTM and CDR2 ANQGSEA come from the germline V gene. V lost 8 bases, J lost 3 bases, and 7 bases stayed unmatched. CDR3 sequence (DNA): TGCAGCACCCGGACAGGGGCTGACTATGGCTACACCTTC. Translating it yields CSTRTGADYGYTF.

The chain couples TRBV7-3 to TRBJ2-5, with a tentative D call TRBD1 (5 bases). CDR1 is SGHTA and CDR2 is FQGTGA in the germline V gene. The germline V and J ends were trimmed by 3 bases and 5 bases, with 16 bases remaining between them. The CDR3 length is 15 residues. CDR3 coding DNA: TGTGCCAGCAGCTTTCTTGGGCAGGGTGAGGAGACCCAGTACTTC. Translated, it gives CASSFLGQGEETQYF.

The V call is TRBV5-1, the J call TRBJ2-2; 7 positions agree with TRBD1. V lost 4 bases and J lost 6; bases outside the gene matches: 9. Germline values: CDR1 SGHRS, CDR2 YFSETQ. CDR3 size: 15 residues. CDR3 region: CASSPGAGGPGELFF. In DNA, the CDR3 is TGCGCCAGCAGCCCAGGGGCAGGGGGTCCCGGGGAGCTGTTTTTT.

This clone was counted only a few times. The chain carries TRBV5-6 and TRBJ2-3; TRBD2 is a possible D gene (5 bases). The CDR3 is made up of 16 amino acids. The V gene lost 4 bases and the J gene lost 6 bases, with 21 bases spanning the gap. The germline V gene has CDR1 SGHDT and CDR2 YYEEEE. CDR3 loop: CASSRAVLGLRDTQYF. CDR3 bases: TGTGCCAGCAGCCGAGCGGTTCTTGGGTTGAGGGATACGCAGTATTTT.

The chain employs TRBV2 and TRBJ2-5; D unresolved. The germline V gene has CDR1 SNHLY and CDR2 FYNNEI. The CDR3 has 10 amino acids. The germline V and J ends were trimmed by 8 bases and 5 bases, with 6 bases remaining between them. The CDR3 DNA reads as TGTGCCAGCGGGCTGGAGACCCAGTACTTC. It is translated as CASGLETQYF.

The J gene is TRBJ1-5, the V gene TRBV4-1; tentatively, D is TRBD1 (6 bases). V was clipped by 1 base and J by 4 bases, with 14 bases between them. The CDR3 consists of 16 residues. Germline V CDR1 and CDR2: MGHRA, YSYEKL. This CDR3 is CASSQGGRGRNQPQHF. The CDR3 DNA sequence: TGCGCCAGCAGCCAAGGGGGCAGGGGTCGAAATCAGCCCCAGCATTTT.

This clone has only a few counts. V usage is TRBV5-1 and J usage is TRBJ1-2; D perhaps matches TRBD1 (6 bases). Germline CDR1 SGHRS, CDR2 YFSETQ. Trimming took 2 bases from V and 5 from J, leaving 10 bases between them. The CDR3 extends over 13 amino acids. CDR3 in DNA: TGCGCCAGCAGCTTCCGGGACACTTATGGCTACACCTTC. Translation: CASSFRDTYGYTF.

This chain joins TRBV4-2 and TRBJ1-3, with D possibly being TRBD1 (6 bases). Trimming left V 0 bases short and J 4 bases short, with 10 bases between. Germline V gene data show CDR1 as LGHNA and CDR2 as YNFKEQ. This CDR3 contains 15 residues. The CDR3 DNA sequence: TGTGCCAGCAGCCAAGATTCAGGGGCGGGAAACACCATATATTTT. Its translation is CASSQDSGAGNTIYF.

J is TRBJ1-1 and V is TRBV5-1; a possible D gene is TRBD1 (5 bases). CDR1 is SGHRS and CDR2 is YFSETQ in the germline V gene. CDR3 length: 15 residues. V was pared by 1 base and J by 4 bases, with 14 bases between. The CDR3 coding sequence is TGCGCCAGCAGCTTGACCCGGAGTCAGGGCACTGAAGCTTTCTTT. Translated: CASSLTRSQGTEAFF.

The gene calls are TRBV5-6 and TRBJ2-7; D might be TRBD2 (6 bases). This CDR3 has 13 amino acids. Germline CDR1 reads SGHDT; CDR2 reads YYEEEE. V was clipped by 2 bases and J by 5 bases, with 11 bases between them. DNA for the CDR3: TGTGCCAGCAGCTTCGGCGGGGTTGACGAGCAGTACTTC. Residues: CASSFGGVDEQYF.

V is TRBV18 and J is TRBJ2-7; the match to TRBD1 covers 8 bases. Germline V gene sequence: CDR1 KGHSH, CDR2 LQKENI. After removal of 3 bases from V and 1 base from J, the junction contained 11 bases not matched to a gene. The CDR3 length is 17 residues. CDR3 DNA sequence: TGTGCCAGCTCACCCTACCGCGAGACAGGGGCGTCCTACGAGCAGTACTTC. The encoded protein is CASSPYRETGASYEQYF.

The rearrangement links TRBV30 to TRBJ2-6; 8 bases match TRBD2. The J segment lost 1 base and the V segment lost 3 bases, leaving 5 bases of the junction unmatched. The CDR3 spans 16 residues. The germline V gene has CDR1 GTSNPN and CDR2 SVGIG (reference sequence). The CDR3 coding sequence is TGTGCCTGGAGCGCGGGGGGCCCGTCTGGGGCCAACGTCCTGACTTTC. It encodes CAWSAGGPSGANVLTF.

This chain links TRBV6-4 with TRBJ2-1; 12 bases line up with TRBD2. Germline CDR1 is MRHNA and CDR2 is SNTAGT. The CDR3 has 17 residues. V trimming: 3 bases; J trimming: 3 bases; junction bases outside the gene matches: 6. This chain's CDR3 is CASSERATSGGYNEQFF. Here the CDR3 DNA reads TGTGCCAGCAGTGAGCGAGCGACTAGCGGGGGCTACAATGAGCAGTTCTTC.

The CDR3: CASSTGGLLRETQYF. CDR3 sequence (DNA): TGTGCCAGCAGCACGGGGGGACTCCTGCGAGAGACCCAGTACTTC. The chain uses TRBV13 and TRBJ2-5; 7 bases map to TRBD2. The J segment lost 4 bases and the V segment lost 5 bases, leaving 10 bases of the junction unmatched. The CDR3 covers 15 residues. Germline V gene data show CDR1 as PRHDT and CDR2 as FYEKMQ (reference sequence).

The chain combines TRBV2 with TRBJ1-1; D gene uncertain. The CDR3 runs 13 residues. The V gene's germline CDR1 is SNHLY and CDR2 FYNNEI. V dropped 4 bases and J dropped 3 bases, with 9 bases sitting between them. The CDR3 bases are TGTGCCAGCAGTGGAGAGGAGGACACTGAAGCTTTCTTT. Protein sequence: CASSGEEDTEAFF.

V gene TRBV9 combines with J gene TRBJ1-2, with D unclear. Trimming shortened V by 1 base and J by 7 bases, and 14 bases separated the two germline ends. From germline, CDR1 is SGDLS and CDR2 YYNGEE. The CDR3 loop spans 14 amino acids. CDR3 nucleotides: TGTGCCAGCAGCGTAATTGGTCCAGAGGGTGGCTACACCTTC. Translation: CASSVIGPEGGYTF.

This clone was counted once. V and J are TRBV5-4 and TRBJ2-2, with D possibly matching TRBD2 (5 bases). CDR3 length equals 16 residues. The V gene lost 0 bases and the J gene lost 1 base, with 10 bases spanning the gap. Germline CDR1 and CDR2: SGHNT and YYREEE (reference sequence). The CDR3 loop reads CASSLAGLGNTGELFF. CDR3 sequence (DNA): TGTGCCAGCAGCTTGGCGGGGTTGGGGAACACCGGGGAGCTGTTTTTT.

Here the CDR3 DNA reads TGTGCCAGTAGTATAGTTCAGTCTAATGAAAAACTGTTTTTT. It yields the protein CASSIVQSNEKLFF. The chain joins TRBV19 to TRBJ1-4; D not certain. V lost 1 base to trimming and J lost 3 bases, with 6 bases between them. The CDR3 runs 14 residues. Germline CDR1 and CDR2: LNHDA and SQIVND (reference sequence). Full variable domain (missing parts from reference TRBV19 and TRBJ1-4): DGGITQSPKYLFRKEGQNVTLSCEQNLNHDAMYWYRQDPGQGLRLIYYSQIVNDFQKGDIAEGYSVSREKKESFPLTVTSAQKNPTAFYLCASSIVQSNEKLFFGSGTQLSVL.

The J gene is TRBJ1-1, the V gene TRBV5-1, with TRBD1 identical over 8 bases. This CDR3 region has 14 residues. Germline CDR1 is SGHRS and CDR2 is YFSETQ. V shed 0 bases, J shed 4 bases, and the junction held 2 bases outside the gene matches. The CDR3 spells CASSLEGQVTEAFF. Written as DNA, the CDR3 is TGCGCCAGCAGCTTGGAGGGACAGGTCACTGAAGCTTTCTTT. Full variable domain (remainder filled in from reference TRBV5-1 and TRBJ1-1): KAGVTQTPRYLIKTRGQQVTLSCSPISGHRSVSWYQQTPGQGLQFLFEYFSETQRNKGNFPGRFSGRQFSNSRSEMNVSTLELGDSALYLCASSLEGQVTEAFFGQGTRLTVV.

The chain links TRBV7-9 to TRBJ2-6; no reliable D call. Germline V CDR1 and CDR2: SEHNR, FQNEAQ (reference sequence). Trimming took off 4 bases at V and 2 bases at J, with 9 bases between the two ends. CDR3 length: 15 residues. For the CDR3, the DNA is TGTGCCAGCAGCTCGCGGTTAGCTGGGGCCAACGTCCTGACTTTC. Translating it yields CASSSRLAGANVLTF.

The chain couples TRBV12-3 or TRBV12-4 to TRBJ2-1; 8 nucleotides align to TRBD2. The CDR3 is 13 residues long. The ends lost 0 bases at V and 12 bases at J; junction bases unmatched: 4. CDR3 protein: CASSLAEAGGQFF. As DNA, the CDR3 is TGTGCCAGCAGTTTAGCGGAGGCGGGGGGGCAGTTCTTC.

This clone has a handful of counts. In DNA, the CDR3 is TGTGCCAGCAGCTTGGGACAGGAAGAGACCCAGTACTTC. Its translation: CASSLGQEETQYF. This chain uses TRBV11-2 with TRBJ2-5; 8 positions match TRBD1. The germline gives CDR1 SGHAT, CDR2 FQNNGV. With V trimmed by 3 bases and J by 3 bases, 0 bases remained unmatched. This CDR3 spans 13 amino acids. Variable domain in full (rest from reference TRBV11-2 and TRBJ2-5): EAGVAQSPRYKIIEKRQSVAFWCNPISGHATLYWYQQILGQGPKLLIQFQNNGVVDDSQLPKDRFSAERLKGVDSTLKIQPAKLEDSAVYLCASSLGQEETQYFGPGTRLLVL.

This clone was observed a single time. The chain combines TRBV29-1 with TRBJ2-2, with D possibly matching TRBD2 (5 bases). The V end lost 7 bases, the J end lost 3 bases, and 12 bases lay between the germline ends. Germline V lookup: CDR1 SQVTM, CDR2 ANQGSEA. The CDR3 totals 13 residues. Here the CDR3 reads CSGGGWDTGELFF. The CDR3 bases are TGCAGCGGCGGAGGTTGGGACACCGGGGAGCTGTTTTTT.